These 21 T cell receptor beta chains share one sample of origin, sequenced in a study of radiotherapy plus CTLA-4 blockade in lung cancer. This table comes from immunoSEQ multiplex PCR, and its TCRdb copy is limited to in-frame clones, with some not included. The data contain about 45,000 clones, roughly 63% of them singletons. The sample in question was peripheral blood, obtained from a patient treated with radiotherapy plus ipilimumab. These receptors all stem from a human donor with non-small cell lung cancer who had a partial response to radiotherapy plus ipilimumab.

This clone has a handful of counts. The chain uses TRBV5-4 and TRBJ2-3; no definite D call. CDR1 SGHNT and CDR2 YYREEE come from the germline V gene (reference sequence). The CDR3 runs to 15 residues. The V and J ends lost 1 base and 0 bases respectively, with 9 bases between them. The CDR3 nucleotides read TGTGCCAGCAGCTTGAGTGGCGGTAGCACAGATACGCAGTATTTT. It specifies CASSLSGGSTDTQYF.

This clone has a handful of counts. This chain joins TRBV11-2 and TRBJ2-7, with TRBD2 as a possible D gene (5 bases). V was cut by 4 bases and J by 0 bases, with 19 bases left in between. This CDR3 is 17 amino acids long. Germline V lookup: CDR1 SGHAT, CDR2 FQNNGV. The CDR3 DNA reads as TGTGCCAGCAGCTCTCAAGCGGAGCGCCAACCCTCCTACGAGCAGTACTTC. Protein sequence: CASSSQAERQPSYEQYF. Full variable domain (missing parts from reference TRBV11-2 and TRBJ2-7): EAGVAQSPRYKIIEKRQSVAFWCNPISGHATLYWYQQILGQGPKLLIQFQNNGVVDDSQLPKDRFSAERLKGVDSTLKIQPAKLEDSAVYLCASSSQAERQPSYEQYFGPGTRLTVT.

This clone has ten or more counts. The chain joins TRBV6-6 to TRBJ1-1, with unresolved D. The CDR3 has 14 amino acids. The V end was cut by 0 bases, the J end by 11 bases, with 16 bases between. Per the germline V gene, CDR1 is MNHNY and CDR2 is SVGAGI (reference sequence). The CDR3 region is CASSYSTGGMRAFF. CDR3 bases: TGTGCCAGCAGTTACTCAACGGGTGGTATGAGGGCTTTCTTT.

Of note for this clone: Without the conserved terminal phenylalanine or tryptophan, this CDR3 likely stems from a read error. The DNA is left out, because the CDR3 cannot be placed on it with certainty; the CDR3 is given as TCRdb lists it. This rearrangement joins TRBV6-1 to TRBJ1-2; TRBD1, the D gene given by the table, was not confirmed from the DNA. Germline CDR1 MNHNS, CDR2 SASEGT. The CDR3 sequence runs 10 residues, both termini included. This CDR3 reads CASSDFRLHL.

This chain uses TRBV11-2 with TRBJ1-1; D perhaps matches TRBD1 (5 bases). Germline CDR1 SGHAT, CDR2 FQNNGV. V gave up 2 bases and J gave up 4 bases, with 14 bases separating them. This CDR3 comprises 15 residues. The CDR3: CASSLWAGRVTEAFF. In DNA, the CDR3 is TGTGCCAGCAGCTTATGGGCAGGGAGGGTCACTGAAGCTTTCTTT.

The chain links TRBV29-1 to TRBJ1-1, with a tentative D call TRBD1 (6 bases). Trimming removed 8 bases at V and 3 bases at J, with 16 bases between. The CDR3 loop spans 13 amino acids. CDR1 is SQVTM, CDR2 ANQGSEA, per germline. Here the CDR3 reads CSTQDRRDTEAFF. CDR3 coding DNA: TGCAGCACCCAAGACAGGCGCGACACTGAAGCTTTCTTT.

This clone was seen more than once but under ten times. This rearrangement joins TRBV12-5 to TRBJ2-5; D ambiguous. The CDR3 is 13 residues long. Germline loops: CDR1 LGHNT, CDR2 FRNRAP. The V end lost 1 base, the J end lost 4 bases, and 7 bases lay between the germline ends. The CDR3 sequence is CASGLADRETQYF. The DNA for the CDR3 is TGTGCTAGTGGTTTGGCAGATCGAGAGACCCAGTACTTC.

V and J are TRBV29-1 and TRBJ1-1; the match to TRBD1 covers 9 bases. The CDR3 consists of 13 residues. V shed 7 bases and J 1 base; nucleotides not matched to a gene: 4. Germline lookup yields CDR1 SQVTM and CDR2 ANQGSEA. As DNA, the CDR3 is TGCAGCGCCCGACAGGGGGGGAACACTGAAGCTTTCTTT. Residues: CSARQGGNTEAFF.

The rearrangement uses TRBV4-2 and TRBJ1-2, with D perhaps TRBD1 (5 bases). CDR3 length equals 16 residues. Germline lookup yields CDR1 LGHNA and CDR2 YNFKEQ. V was trimmed by 0 bases and J by 0 bases, leaving 11 bases between them. This CDR3 reads CASSQDQGLSNYGYTF. As DNA, the CDR3 is TGTGCCAGCAGCCAAGATCAGGGCCTTTCTAACTATGGCTACACCTTC.

This clone showed up just a few times. Here the CDR3 reads CASSMETSGRVATQYF. CDR3 DNA sequence: TGTGCCAGTAGTATGGAGACTAGCGGGAGGGTGGCCACGCAGTATTTT. The rearrangement uses TRBV19 and TRBJ2-3, with 14 bases identical to TRBD2. This CDR3 contains 16 residues. V gave up 3 bases and J gave up 9 bases; unmatched junction bases: 8. CDR1 is LNHDA, CDR2 SQIVND, per germline (reference sequence).

This clone has more than one count but fewer than ten. The chain carries TRBV9 and TRBJ1-1; a possible D gene is TRBD1 (6 bases). This CDR3 comprises 15 residues. The V gene's germline CDR1 is SGDLS and CDR2 YYNGEE. Between the trimmed V and J ends, which lost 4 bases and 5 bases, there was a span of 18 bases. The CDR3 reads CASSIGTTGWTEAFF. CDR3 sequence (DNA): TGTGCCAGCAGCATCGGGACAACTGGGTGGACTGAAGCTTTCTTT.

The sample holds a few counts of this clone. The V and J genes are TRBV6-5 and TRBJ1-6; D gene ambiguous. Looked up from germline, CDR1 is MNHEY and CDR2 is SVGAGI. V lost 4 bases and J lost 8, with 9 bases in between. The CDR3 is 13 amino acids. The CDR3 nucleotides read TGTGCCAGCAGTTCACCAGAGGATTCACCCCTCCACTTT. Its translation: CASSSPEDSPLHF.

CDR3 region: CASSLAVTEEQYF. In DNA form, the CDR3 reads TGCGCCAGCAGCTTGGCAGTTACGGAGGAGCAGTACTTC. The V call is TRBV5-1, the J call TRBJ2-5, with D maybe TRBD2 (5 bases). This CDR3 spans 13 amino acids. Germline CDR1 is SGHRS and CDR2 is YFSETQ. Trimming took off 0 bases at V and 11 bases at J, with 14 bases between the two ends.

V usage is TRBV5-8 and J usage is TRBJ2-2, with a weak D call TRBD2 (5 bases). CDR3 length: 16 residues. The germline V gene encodes CDR1 SGHTS and CDR2 YDEGEE. V shed 1 base and J shed 0 bases, with 10 bases lying between them. CDR3 residues: CASSLYGVTNTGELFF. The CDR3 bases are TGTGCCAGCAGCTTGTACGGGGTAACGAACACCGGGGAGCTGTTTTTT.

This clone is judged medium-sized. The chain has TRBV19 and TRBJ1-2; no reliable D call. From germline, CDR1 is LNHDA and CDR2 SQIVND (reference sequence). This CDR3 is built from 12 residues. V shed 5 bases and J shed 3 bases, with 7 bases lying between them. The CDR3: CASSLADYGYTF. The CDR3 DNA reads TGTGCCAGTAGTTTGGCAGACTATGGCTACACCTTC.

The gene calls are TRBV7-9 and TRBJ2-7, with 9 bases matching TRBD1. The CDR3 length is 17 residues. Germline V CDR1 and CDR2: SEHNR, FQNEAQ (reference sequence). V shed 6 bases, J shed 1 base, and the junction held 13 bases outside the gene matches. In nucleotides, the CDR3 is TGTGCCAGCAGTCTGCCCGACAGGGGGAAGAGGTCCTACGAGCAGTACTTC. Protein sequence: CASSLPDRGKRSYEQYF. Full variable domain (outside the CDR3, taken from reference TRBV7-9 and TRBJ2-7): DTGVSQNPRHKITKRGQNVTFRCDPISEHNRLYWYRQTLGQGPEFLTYFQNEAQLEKSRLLSDRFSAERPKGSFSTLEIQRTEQGDSAMYLCASSLPDRGKRSYEQYFGPGTRLTVT.

V and J are TRBV5-4 and TRBJ1-2; the D gene is possibly TRBD1 (6 bases). Trimming stripped 4 bases from V and 8 bases from J, with 15 bases between. CDR1 and CDR2 from the germline V gene are SGHNT and YYREEE (reference sequence). The CDR3 spans 13 residues. CDR3 coding DNA: TGTGCCAGCAGCCTCGACAGGTTTGGCGGCTACACCTTC. It specifies CASSLDRFGGYTF.

The chain is built from TRBV13 and TRBJ2-7; 10 nucleotides agree with TRBD1. The J segment lost 4 bases and the V segment lost 5 bases, leaving 8 bases of the junction unmatched. Germline assignment: CDR1 PRHDT and CDR2 FYEKMQ (reference sequence). CDR3 length: 15 amino acids. CDR3 protein: CASSLGTGVAYEQYF. The CDR3 DNA sequence: TGTGCCAGCAGCCTTGGGACAGGGGTGGCGTACGAGCAGTACTTC.

The J gene is TRBJ2-1, the V gene TRBV10-2; 8 bases are a match to TRBD2. The CDR3 has 14 amino acids. After removal of 0 bases from V and 12 bases from J, the junction contained 7 bases not matched to a gene. Germline-derived CDR1 and CDR2 are WSHSY and SAAADI. CDR3 coding DNA: TGCGCCAGCAGTGAGTCGACTCTGGCGGGAGGGCAGTTCTTC. Its translation: CASSESTLAGGQFF.

The chain uses TRBV7-6 and TRBJ2-3, with 9 bases lining up with TRBD2. Germline V CDR1 and CDR2: SGHVS, FNYEAQ. The V segment lost 4 bases and the J segment 3 bases; nucleotides outside the gene matches: 11. This CDR3 is built from 17 residues. CDR3 bases: TGTGCCAGCAGCTCTCTAGGGGGCGCGGGGGGGACAGATACGCAGTATTTT. It codes for CASSSLGGAGGTDTQYF.

V usage is TRBV27 and J usage is TRBJ2-2, with D possibly TRBD1 on 6 matching bases. The ends were cut back, 8 bases at V and 5 bases at J, with 15 bases in the middle. The CDR3 is made up of 14 amino acids. The germline gives CDR1 MNHEY, CDR2 SMNVEV (reference sequence). The CDR3 region is CASQRRTETGELFF. CDR3 nucleotide sequence: TGTGCCAGCCAGAGAAGGACAGAGACCGGGGAGCTGTTTTTT.